The clone carrying this T cell receptor (beta chain) was found a few times. Other DNA sequences in the sample encode the same CDR3. This sample stems from a study of blood T cell repertoires in COVID-19. Study as a whole: COVID-19 samples, acute and convalescent, were from the United States, Italy and Spain.

Per the authors' pipeline: Estimation of nucleated cell counts was performed using reference gene primer amplification. Using immunoSEQ multiplex PCR, the repertoire was profiled, and TCRdb retains in-frame clones only, with some absent. The D gene and trimming were derived from the DNA, and the V and J assignments and clone size from that table. The table includes about 230,000 clones, over 80% detected once. Germline values: CDR1 MNHNY, CDR2 SVGAGI (reference sequence). The CDR3 spans 13 residues. V shed 2 bases and J shed 5 bases, with 9 bases lying between them. The rearrangement uses TRBV6-6 and TRBJ1-1; tentative D call: TRBD1 (5 bases). Sequenced sample: peripheral blood. The source of this sequence is a woman aged 65 to 85 with active or convalescent COVID-19. The CDR3 reads CASSYLGGTEAFF. The CDR3 DNA is TGTGCCAGCAGTTACCTGGGGGGAACTGAAGCTTTCTTT.